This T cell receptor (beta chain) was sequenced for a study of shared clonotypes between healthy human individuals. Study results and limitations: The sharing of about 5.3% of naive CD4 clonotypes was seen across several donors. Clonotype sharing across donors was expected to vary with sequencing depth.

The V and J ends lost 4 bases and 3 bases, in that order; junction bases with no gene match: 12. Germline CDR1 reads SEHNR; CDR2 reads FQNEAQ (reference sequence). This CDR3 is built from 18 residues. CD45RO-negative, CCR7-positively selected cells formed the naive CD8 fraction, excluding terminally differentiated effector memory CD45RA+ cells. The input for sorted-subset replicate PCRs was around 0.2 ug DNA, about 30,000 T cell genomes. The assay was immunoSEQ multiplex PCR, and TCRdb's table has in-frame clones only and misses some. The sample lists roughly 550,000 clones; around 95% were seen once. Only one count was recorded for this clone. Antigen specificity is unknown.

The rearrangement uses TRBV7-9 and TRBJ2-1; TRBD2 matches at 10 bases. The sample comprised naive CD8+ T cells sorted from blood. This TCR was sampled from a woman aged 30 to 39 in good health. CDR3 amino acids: CASSSPPRTSGNYNEQFF. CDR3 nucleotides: TGTGCCAGCAGCTCACCCCCCCGGACTAGCGGAAACTACAATGAGCAGTTCTTC.